One sample yielded the 14 T cell receptor beta chains listed below, sequenced in a study of radiotherapy plus CTLA-4 blockade in lung cancer. Here immunoSEQ multiplex PCR was the method, and the copy in TCRdb shows in-frame clones only, minus some. The table has about 45,000 clones, approximately 76% seen once. The sample consisted of peripheral blood, taken from a patient treated with radiotherapy plus ipilimumab. Receptor source: a human donor with non-small cell lung cancer who had stable disease on radiotherapy plus ipilimumab.

V and J are TRBV5-4 and TRBJ1-5; D ambiguous. This CDR3 is 13 amino acids long. The germline V and J ends were trimmed by 1 base and 7 bases, with 9 bases remaining between them. Per the germline V gene, CDR1 is SGHNT and CDR2 is YYREEE (reference sequence). The CDR3 region is CASSLIGEQPQHF. The CDR3 DNA sequence: TGTGCCAGCAGCTTGATCGGGGAACAGCCCCAGCATTTT.

This clone has only a few counts. This chain connects TRBV7-2 to TRBJ2-3, with a weak D call TRBD2 (5 bases). This CDR3 spans 15 amino acids. The V and J ends lost 4 bases and 9 bases respectively, with 20 bases between them. Germline CDR1 SGHTA, CDR2 FQGNSA. The CDR3 spells CASSSQTNRGDTQYF. As DNA, the CDR3 is TGTGCCAGCAGCTCTCAGACTAACCGAGGAGACACGCAGTATTTT.

This sequence joins TRBV2 and TRBJ2-1, with TRBD1 identical over 10 bases. The CDR3 has 14 residues. The junction had 10 bases not matched to a gene; V was cut back by 8 bases and J by 9 bases. The germline V gene encodes CDR1 SNHLY and CDR2 FYNNEI. CDR3 DNA: TGTGCCAGCCTTGGGACAGGGGCCACGGGTGAGCAGTTCTTC. Translating it yields CASLGTGATGEQFF.

This clone appeared once. The chain combines TRBV11-2 with TRBJ1-5; TRBD1 might be the D (5 bases). V lost 5 bases, J lost 5 bases, and 10 bases lay in between. The CDR3 consists of 13 residues. The germline V gene has CDR1 SGHAT and CDR2 FQNNGV. DNA of the CDR3: TGTGCCAGCAGCCTAGGGGTCGATCAGCCCCAGCATTTT. This encodes CASSLGVDQPQHF. Full variable domain (remainder filled in from reference TRBV11-2 and TRBJ1-5): EAGVAQSPRYKIIEKRQSVAFWCNPISGHATLYWYQQILGQGPKLLIQFQNNGVVDDSQLPKDRFSAERLKGVDSTLKIQPAKLEDSAVYLCASSLGVDQPQHFGDGTRLSIL.

This chain links TRBV6-1 with TRBJ2-7, with 8 positions matching TRBD1. This CDR3 is built from 15 residues. V shed 6 bases, J shed 2 bases, and the junction held 9 bases outside the gene matches. Germline V gene lookup returns CDR1 MNHNS and CDR2 SASEGT. The CDR3 loop reads CASSATGASPYEQYV. The CDR3 DNA reads TGTGCCAGCAGCGCGACAGGGGCATCTCCCTACGAGCAGTACGTC.

V is TRBV4-3 and J is TRBJ2-1; D is tentatively TRBD1 or TRBD2 (6 bases each). Germline V gene data show CDR1 as LGHNA and CDR2 as YSLEER. The CDR3 consists of 16 residues. The V end was cut by 4 bases, the J end by 7 bases, with 20 bases between. The CDR3 spells CASSLFGSGAPNEQFF. The CDR3 coding sequence is TGCGCCAGCAGCCTTTTCGGGTCGGGGGCCCCGAATGAGCAGTTCTTC.

V gene TRBV18 combines with J gene TRBJ2-1, with D unresolved. Trimming stripped 3 bases from V and 0 bases from J, with 12 bases between. CDR1 and CDR2 from the germline V gene are KGHSH and LQKENI. This CDR3 region has 16 residues. This CDR3 is CASSPPDSFSYNEQFF. The CDR3 DNA sequence: TGTGCCAGCTCACCTCCGGATAGCTTCTCCTACAATGAGCAGTTCTTC.

This chain connects TRBV7-8 to TRBJ2-3; D possibly uses TRBD1 or TRBD2 (5 bases each). Trimming stripped 3 bases from V and 4 bases from J, with 11 bases between. CDR3 length equals 14 residues. CDR1 and CDR2 (germline): SGHVS, FQNEAQ. In DNA form, the CDR3 reads TGTGCCAGCAGCTTGGTCAGGGAGTCAGATACGCAGTATTTT. Amino acids: CASSLVRESDTQYF.

The rearrangement uses TRBV11-3 and TRBJ1-5, with D unclear. This CDR3 comprises 15 residues. Per germline, CDR1 SGHNT and CDR2 YENEEA. V shed 6 bases and J shed 4 bases, with 16 bases lying between them. CDR3 loop: CASREGQARNQPQHF. Here the CDR3 DNA reads TGTGCCAGCAGGGAGGGTCAGGCCCGGAATCAGCCCCAGCATTTT.

This rearrangement joins TRBV10-3 to TRBJ2-7; D may be TRBD1 (6 bases). V was pared by 6 bases and J by 3 bases, with 12 bases between. This CDR3 is 13 amino acids long. Germline loops: CDR1 ENHRY, CDR2 SYGVKD. CDR3 residues: CAISRDTIYEQYV. The CDR3 coding sequence is TGTGCCATCAGCCGGGACACCATCTACGAGCAGTACGTC.

This chain connects TRBV9 to TRBJ2-5, with 10 bases aligning to TRBD1. CDR3 length: 19 residues. J lost 1 base, V lost 0 bases, and 12 bases had no gene match. Germline CDR1 reads SGDLS; CDR2 reads YYNGEE. The CDR3 nucleotides read TGTGCCAGCAGCGTAGAGGCAGGGGGGACAGGGGCTATCCAAGAGACCCAGTACTTC. Translation: CASSVEAGGTGAIQETQYF.

The chain carries TRBV7-2 and TRBJ2-6; a weak D match, TRBD2 (6 bases). Deletions cut 1 base from V and 4 bases from J, with 14 bases between. Germline values: CDR1 SGHTA, CDR2 FQGNSA. The CDR3 is 17 residues long. CDR3 protein: CASSLEAGASGANVLTF. The CDR3 region has the DNA TGTGCCAGCAGCTTAGAAGCGGGCGCCTCCGGGGCCAACGTCCTGACTTTC.

J is TRBJ1-2 and V is TRBV11-2, with 7 bases lining up with TRBD1. J gave up 8 bases and V 2 bases, and 11 bases lay outside the gene matches. CDR3 length: 15 residues. CDR1 is SGHAT and CDR2 is FQNNGV in the germline V gene. The CDR3, as DNA: TGTGCCAGCAGCTTACTCGACAGGGTTCGGCAGGGCTACACCTTC. It codes for CASSLLDRVRQGYTF. The variable domain in full, with the rest retrieved from reference TRBV11-2 and TRBJ1-2, is EAGVAQSPRYKIIEKRQSVAFWCNPISGHATLYWYQQILGQGPKLLIQFQNNGVVDDSQLPKDRFSAERLKGVDSTLKIQPAKLEDSAVYLCASSLLDRVRQGYTFGSGTRLTVV.

The chain employs TRBV30 and TRBJ1-6, with TRBD1 matching 7 bases. The trim removed 2 bases at V and 10 bases at J, leaving 8 bases unmatched. The CDR3 loop spans 14 amino acids. CDR1 is GTSNPN and CDR2 is SVGIG in the germline V gene (reference sequence). The CDR3 sequence is CAWSFDRVKSPLHF. In DNA form, the CDR3 reads TGTGCCTGGAGTTTCGACAGGGTAAAGTCACCCCTCCACTTT.